This paragraph reports one T cell receptor (beta chain). Its target is unknown. The data derive from a study of T-cell reconstitution after alpha-beta-depleted transplantation in children. Preparation of the TCRbeta library was carried out with unique molecular identifiers. TCRdb reprocessed the PCR reads via MiXCR and lists one record per CDR3 protein. The repertoire consists of 700,000 to 850,000 distinct CDR3 sequences, with around 17% occurring once and the leading ten covering about 4.6%. CDR1 SNHLY and CDR2 FYNNEI come from the germline V gene. This CDR3 has 14 amino acids. Trimming shortened V by 7 bases and J by 1 base, and 14 bases separated the two germline ends. Overall study findings and caveats: Certain patients had high TCRbeta diversity at day 60, and it came from recipient T cells and thymic progenitors that survived. T-cell counts and diversity at one year post-transplant came mainly from newly produced T cells. The origin of alpha-beta T cells about two months after transplant was reportedly several hundred expanded graft clones.

The clonotype originates from a male patient younger than 18 who had a stem cell transplant for acute lymphoblastic leukemia, so the T cells may come from the graft donor. The J gene is TRBJ2-7, the V gene TRBV2, with D perhaps TRBD1 or TRBD2 (5 bases each). Sequencing used PBMCs, mostly from graft donor cells, obtained 360 days after TCRalphabeta/CD19-depleted stem cell transplant. CDR3 amino acids: CASILGTVSYEQYF. Here the CDR3 DNA reads TGTGCCAGCATATTGGGGACCGTATCCTACGAGCAGTACTTC.